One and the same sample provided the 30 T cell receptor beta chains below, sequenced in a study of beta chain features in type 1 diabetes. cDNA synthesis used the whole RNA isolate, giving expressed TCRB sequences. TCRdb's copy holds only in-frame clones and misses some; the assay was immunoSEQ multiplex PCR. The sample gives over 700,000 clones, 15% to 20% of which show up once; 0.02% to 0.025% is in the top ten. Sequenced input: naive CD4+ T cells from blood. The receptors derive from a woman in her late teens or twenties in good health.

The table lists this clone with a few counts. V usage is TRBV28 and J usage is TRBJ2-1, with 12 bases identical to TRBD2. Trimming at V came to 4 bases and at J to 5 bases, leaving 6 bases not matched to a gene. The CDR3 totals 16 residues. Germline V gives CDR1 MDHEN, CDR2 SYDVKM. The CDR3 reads CASSSPGLAGNNEQFF. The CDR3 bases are TGTGCCAGCAGTTCCCCTGGACTAGCGGGAAACAATGAGCAGTTCTTC. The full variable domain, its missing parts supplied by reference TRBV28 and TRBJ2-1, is DVKVTQSSRYLVKRTGEKVFLECVQDMDHENMFWYRQDPGLGLRLIYFSYDVKMKEKGDIPEGYSVSREKKERFSLILESASTNQTSMYLCASSSPGLAGNNEQFFGPGTRLTVL.

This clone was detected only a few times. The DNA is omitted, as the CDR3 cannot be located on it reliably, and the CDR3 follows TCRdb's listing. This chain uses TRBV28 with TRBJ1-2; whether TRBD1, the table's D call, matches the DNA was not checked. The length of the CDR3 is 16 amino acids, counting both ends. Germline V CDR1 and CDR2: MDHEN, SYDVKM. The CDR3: CASSSSGQILNYGYTF.

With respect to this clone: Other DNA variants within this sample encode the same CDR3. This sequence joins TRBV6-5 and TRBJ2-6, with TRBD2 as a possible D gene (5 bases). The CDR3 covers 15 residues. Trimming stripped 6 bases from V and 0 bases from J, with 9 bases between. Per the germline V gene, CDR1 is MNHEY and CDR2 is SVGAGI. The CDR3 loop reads CASSRGFSGANVLTF. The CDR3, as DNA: TGTGCCAGCAGCCGGGGATTCTCTGGGGCCAACGTCCTGACTTTC.

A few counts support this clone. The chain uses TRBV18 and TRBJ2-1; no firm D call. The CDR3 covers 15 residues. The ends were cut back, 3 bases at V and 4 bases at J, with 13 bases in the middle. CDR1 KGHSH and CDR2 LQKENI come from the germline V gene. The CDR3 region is CASSPSSRVYNEQFF. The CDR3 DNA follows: TGTGCCAGCTCACCGTCCAGTCGGGTATACAATGAGCAGTTCTTC.

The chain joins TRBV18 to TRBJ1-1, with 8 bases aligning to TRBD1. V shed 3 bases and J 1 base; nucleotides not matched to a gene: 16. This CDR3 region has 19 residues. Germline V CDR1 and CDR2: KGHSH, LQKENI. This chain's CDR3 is CASSPPPGRGPGKNTEAFF. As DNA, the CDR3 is TGTGCCAGCTCACCCCCCCCGGGCAGGGGGCCTGGAAAGAACACTGAAGCTTTCTTT. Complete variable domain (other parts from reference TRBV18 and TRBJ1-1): NAGVMQNPRHLVRRRGQEARLRCSPMKGHSHVYWYRQLPEEGLKFMVYLQKENIIDESGMPKERFSAEFPKEGPSILRIQQVVRGDSAAYFCASSPPPGRGPGKNTEAFFGQGTRLTVV.

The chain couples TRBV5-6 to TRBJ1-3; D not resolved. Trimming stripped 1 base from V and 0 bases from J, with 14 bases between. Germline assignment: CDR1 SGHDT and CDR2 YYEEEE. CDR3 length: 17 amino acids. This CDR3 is CASSLPLGGLSGNTIYF. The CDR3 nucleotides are TGTGCCAGCAGCTTGCCTTTAGGCGGACTCTCTGGAAACACCATATATTTT.

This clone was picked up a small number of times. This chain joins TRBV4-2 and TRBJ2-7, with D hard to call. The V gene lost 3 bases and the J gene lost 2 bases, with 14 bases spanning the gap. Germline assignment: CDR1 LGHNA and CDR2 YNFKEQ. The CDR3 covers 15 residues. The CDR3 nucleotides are TGTGCCAGCAGCCATGAACCGGACCGAACCTACGAGCAGTACTTC. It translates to CASSHEPDRTYEQYF.

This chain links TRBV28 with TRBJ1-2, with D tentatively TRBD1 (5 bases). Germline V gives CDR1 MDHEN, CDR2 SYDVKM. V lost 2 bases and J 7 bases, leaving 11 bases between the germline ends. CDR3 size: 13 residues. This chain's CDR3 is CASSLLGVGGYTF. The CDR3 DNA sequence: TGTGCCAGCAGTTTACTGGGGGTTGGTGGCTACACCTTC.

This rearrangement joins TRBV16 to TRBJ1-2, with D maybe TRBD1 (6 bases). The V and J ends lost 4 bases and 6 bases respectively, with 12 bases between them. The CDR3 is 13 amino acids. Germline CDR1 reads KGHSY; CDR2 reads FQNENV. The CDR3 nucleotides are TGTGCCAGCAGCCCGAACAGGGTGGATGGCTACACCTTC. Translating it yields CASSPNRVDGYTF.

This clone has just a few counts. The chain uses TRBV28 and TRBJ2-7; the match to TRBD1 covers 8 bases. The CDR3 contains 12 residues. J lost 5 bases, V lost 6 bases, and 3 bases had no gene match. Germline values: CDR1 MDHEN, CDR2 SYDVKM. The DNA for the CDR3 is TGTGCCAGCAGCCAGACAGGGGACGAGCAGTACTTC. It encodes CASSQTGDEQYF.

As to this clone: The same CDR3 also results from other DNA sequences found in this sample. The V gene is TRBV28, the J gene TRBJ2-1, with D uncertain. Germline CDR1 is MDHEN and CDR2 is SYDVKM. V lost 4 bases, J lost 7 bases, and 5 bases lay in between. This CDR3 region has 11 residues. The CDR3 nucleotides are TGTGCCAGCAGTTCAAGGAATGAGCAGTTCTTC. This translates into CASSSRNEQFF.

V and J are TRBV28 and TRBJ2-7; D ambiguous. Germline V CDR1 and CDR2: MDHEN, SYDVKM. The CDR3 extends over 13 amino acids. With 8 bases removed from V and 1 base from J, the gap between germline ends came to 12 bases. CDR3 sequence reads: CASAPPESYEQYF. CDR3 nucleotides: TGTGCCAGCGCCCCCCCGGAGTCCTACGAGCAGTACTTC.

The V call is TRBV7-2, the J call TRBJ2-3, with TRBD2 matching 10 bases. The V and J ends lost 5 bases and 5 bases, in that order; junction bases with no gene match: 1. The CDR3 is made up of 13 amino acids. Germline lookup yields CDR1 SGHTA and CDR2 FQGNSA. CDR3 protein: CASSSGREDTQYF. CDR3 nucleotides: TGTGCCAGCAGCAGCGGGAGGGAAGATACGCAGTATTTT.

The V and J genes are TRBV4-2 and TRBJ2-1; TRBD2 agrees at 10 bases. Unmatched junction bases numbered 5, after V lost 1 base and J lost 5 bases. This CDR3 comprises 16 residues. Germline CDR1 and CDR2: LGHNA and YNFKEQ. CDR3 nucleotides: TGTGCCAGCAGCCAAGCTAGCGGGAGTAGCGACAATGAGCAGTTCTTC. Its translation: CASSQASGSSDNEQFF.

The DNA of the CDR3 is TGTGCTAGTGGCGATGACAGAAACACTGAAGCTTTCTTT. Its protein is CASGDDRNTEAFF. V and J are TRBV12-5 and TRBJ1-1; D possibly corresponds to TRBD1 (5 bases). Germline V gene data show CDR1 as LGHNT and CDR2 as FRNRAP. CDR3 length: 13 residues. Trimming shortened V by 6 bases and J by 2 bases, and 10 bases separated the two germline ends.

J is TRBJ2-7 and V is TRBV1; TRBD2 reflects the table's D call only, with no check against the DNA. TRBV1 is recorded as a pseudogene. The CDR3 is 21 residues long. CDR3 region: CTSSQPTGDIHKVGGCYEQYF. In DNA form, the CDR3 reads TGCACCAGCAGCCAACCGACCGGGGATATACATAAAGTGGGAGGGTGCTACGAGCAGTACTTC.

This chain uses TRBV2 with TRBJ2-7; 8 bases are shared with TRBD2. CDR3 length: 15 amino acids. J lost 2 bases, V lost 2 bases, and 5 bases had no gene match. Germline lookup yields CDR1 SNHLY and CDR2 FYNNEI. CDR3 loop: CASSESGRPPYEQYF. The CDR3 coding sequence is TGTGCCAGCAGTGAAAGCGGGAGACCGCCCTACGAGCAGTACTTC.

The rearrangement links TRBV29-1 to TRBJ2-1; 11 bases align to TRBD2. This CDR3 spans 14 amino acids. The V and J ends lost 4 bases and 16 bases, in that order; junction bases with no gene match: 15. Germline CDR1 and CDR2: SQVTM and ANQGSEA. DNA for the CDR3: TGCAGCGTTGGGCGGGGACTAGCGGTCGATGGGGGATTCTTC. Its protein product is CSVGRGLAVDGGFF.

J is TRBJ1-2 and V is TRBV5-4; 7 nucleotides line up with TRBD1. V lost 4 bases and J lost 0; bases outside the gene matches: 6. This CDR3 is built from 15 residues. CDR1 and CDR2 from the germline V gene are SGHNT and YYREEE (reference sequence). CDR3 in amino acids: CASSRGQPTNYGYTF. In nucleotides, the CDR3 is TGTGCCAGCAGCCGGGGACAGCCCACTAACTATGGCTACACCTTC. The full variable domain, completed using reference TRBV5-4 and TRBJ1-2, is ETGVTQSPTHLIKTRGQQVTLRCSSQSGHNTVSWYQQALGQGPQFIFQYYREEENGRGNFPPRFSGLQFPNYSSELNVNALELDDSALYLCASSRGQPTNYGYTFGSGTRLTVV.

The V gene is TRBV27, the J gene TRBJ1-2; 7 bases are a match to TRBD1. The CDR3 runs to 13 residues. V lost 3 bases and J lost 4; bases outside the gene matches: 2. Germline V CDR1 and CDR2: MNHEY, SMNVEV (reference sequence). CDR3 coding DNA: TGTGCCAGCAGTTTGTGGACAGGCTATGGCTACACCTTC. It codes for CASSLWTGYGYTF.

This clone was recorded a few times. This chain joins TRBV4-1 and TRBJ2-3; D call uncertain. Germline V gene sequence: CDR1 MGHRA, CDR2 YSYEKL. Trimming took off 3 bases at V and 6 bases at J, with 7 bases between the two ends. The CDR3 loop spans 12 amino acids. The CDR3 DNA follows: TGCGCCAGCAGCCATAGGTGGGATACGCAGTATTTT. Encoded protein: CASSHRWDTQYF.

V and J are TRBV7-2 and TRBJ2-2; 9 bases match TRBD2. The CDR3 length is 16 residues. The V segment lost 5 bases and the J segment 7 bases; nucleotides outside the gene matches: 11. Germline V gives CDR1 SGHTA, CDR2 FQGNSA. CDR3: CASSRSGGTSYGELFF. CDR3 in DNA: TGTGCCAGCAGCCGGAGCGGCGGGACTAGCTACGGGGAGCTGTTTTTT.

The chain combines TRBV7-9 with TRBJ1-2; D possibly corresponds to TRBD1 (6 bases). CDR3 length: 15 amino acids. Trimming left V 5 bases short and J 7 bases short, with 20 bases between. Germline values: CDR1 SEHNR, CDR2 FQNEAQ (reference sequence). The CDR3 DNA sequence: TGTGCCAGCAGCCCAAAGACAGGCCTTTTGATTGGCTACACCTTC. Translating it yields CASSPKTGLLIGYTF.

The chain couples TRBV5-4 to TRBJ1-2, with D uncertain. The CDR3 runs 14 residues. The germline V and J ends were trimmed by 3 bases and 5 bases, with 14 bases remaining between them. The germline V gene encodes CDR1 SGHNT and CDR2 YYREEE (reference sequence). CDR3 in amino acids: CASSSGASLYGYTF. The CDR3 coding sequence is TGTGCCAGCAGCTCCGGAGCCTCTTTGTATGGCTACACCTTC. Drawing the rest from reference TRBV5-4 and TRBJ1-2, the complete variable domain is ETGVTQSPTHLIKTRGQQVTLRCSSQSGHNTVSWYQQALGQGPQFIFQYYREEENGRGNFPPRFSGLQFPNYSSELNVNALELDDSALYLCASSSGASLYGYTFGSGTRLTVV.

The CDR3 DNA is TGTGCCAGCAGCTCCGGACTCTTGGGGCCAGATACGCAGTATTTT. This codes for CASSSGLLGPDTQYF. The chain recombines TRBV6-5 with TRBJ2-3, with D possibly called TRBD1 or TRBD2 (5 bases each). The length of the CDR3 is 15 residues. The V gene's germline CDR1 is MNHEY and CDR2 SVGAGI. Trimming cost V 6 bases and J 4 bases, with 17 bases left between them.

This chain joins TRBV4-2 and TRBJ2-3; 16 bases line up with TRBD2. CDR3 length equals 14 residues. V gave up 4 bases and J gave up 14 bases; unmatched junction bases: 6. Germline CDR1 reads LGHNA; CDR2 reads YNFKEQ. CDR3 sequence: CASSPGTSGRAGYF. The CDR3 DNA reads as TGTGCCAGCAGCCCCGGGACTAGCGGGAGGGCCGGGTATTTT.

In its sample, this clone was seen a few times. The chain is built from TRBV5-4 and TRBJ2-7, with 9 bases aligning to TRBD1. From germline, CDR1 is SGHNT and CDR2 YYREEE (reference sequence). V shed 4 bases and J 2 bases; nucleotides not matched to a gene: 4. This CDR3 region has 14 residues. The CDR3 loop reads CASSTDRGPYEQYF. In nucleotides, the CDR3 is TGTGCCAGCAGCACGGACAGGGGCCCCTACGAGCAGTACTTC.

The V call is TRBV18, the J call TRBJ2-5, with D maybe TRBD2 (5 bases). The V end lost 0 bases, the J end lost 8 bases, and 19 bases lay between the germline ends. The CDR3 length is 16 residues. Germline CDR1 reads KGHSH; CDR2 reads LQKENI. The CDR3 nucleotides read TGTGCCAGCTCACCACCTTATCCCGAGAACACGGGAACCCAGTACTTC. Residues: CASSPPYPENTGTQYF.

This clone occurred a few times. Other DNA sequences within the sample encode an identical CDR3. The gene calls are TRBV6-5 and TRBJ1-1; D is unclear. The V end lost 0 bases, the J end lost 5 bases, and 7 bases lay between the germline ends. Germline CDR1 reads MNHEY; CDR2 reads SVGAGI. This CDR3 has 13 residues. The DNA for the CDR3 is TGTGCCAGCAGTTACTCGGGCCGGACTGAAGCTTTCTTT. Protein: CASSYSGRTEAFF.

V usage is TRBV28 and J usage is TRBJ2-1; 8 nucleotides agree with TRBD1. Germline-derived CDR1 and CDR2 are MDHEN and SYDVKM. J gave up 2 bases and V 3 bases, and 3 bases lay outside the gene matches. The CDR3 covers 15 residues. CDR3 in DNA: TGTGCCAGCAGTTTGGAACAGGGGGCCTACAATGAGCAGTTCTTC. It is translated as CASSLEQGAYNEQFF.